This TCR beta chain was recovered during a study of T cells after yellow fever vaccination. Germline loops: CDR1 LNHNV, CDR2 YYDKDF (reference sequence). This CDR3 has 17 residues. After removal of 1 base from V and 6 bases from J, the junction contained 9 bases not matched to a gene. Each CDR3 protein gets one entry after TCRdb re-called the 5' RACE reads with MiXCR. The profile covers about 170,000 distinct CDR3 sequences, with approximately 10% appearing a single time and about 38% taken by the ten largest. The sequencing used CD8+ T cells sorted from PBMCs, collected 15 days after the yellow fever booster vaccination. This rearrangement joins TRBV15 to TRBJ2-2; 9 bases align to TRBD2. This receptor was identified in a man in his late teens or twenties who received the YFV17D yellow fever vaccine. CDR3 region: CATSRGSGGPNPGELFF. The CDR3, as DNA: TGTGCCACCAGCAGAGGTAGCGGGGGCCCAAATCCCGGGGAGCTGTTTTTT.